This T cell receptor (beta chain) was recorded in a study of shared clonotypes between healthy human individuals. Study conclusions and caveats: Against clonotypes common to all four donors, non-shared ones had lower generation probabilities. It was the few donors that limited the genetic and exposure-history diversity represented. For naive CD4 cells, roughly 5.5% of clonotypes were shared across a handful of donors.

The CDR3 consists of 16 residues. CDR1 SGHTA and CDR2 FQGTGA come from the germline V gene. V trimming: 0 bases; J trimming: 3 bases; junction bases outside the gene matches: 3. Comments on this clone: Its antigen is not known. The identical CDR3 is also encoded by other nucleotide sequences in the sample.

Running of the assay took place at deep level. TCRdb keeps only in-frame clones here, not all; method: immunoSEQ multiplex PCR. The sample records over 850,000 clones, 75% to 85% being singletons. V is TRBV7-3 and J is TRBJ2-1, with 9 positions matching TRBD2. Material for sequencing was memory CD4+ T cells from PBMCs. Documented subset: CD45RA-negative fraction. This TCR came from a man younger than 35 in good health. Some clones in this sample may be carry-over from other donors' samples. CDR3 region: CASSLTGTSSYNEQFF. CDR3 bases: TGTGCCAGCAGCTTAACAGGGACTAGCAGCTACAATGAGCAGTTCTTC.